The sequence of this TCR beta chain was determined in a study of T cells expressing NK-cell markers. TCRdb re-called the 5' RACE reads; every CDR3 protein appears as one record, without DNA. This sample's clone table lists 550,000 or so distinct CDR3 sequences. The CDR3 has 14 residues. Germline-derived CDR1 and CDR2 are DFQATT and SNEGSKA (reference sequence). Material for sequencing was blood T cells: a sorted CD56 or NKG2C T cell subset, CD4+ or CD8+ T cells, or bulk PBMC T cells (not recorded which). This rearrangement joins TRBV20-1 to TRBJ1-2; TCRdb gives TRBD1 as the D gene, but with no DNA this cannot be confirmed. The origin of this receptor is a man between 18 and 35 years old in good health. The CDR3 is CSAAAGTVNYGYTF.